This T cell receptor (beta chain) is from a study of regulatory T cells in long-lasting Graves disease. The sample's time point: persistent/refractory GD, antithyroid drugs over 5 years with positive TRAb. Construction of the TCR library relied on RNA isolated from PBMCs. Ten or more counts support this clonotype. Combining iRepertoire HTBI primers with Arm-PCR of CDR3 regions, the authors built TCR beta libraries. Per the original methods: Samples revealed fewer than 65 TRBV and approximately 15 TRBJ segments. TCRdb re-called the multiplex PCR reads with MiXCR, one entry per CDR3 protein. The V and J calls, along with clone size, are taken from TCRdb and not from the paper's own processing. The repertoire holds 400,000 to 500,000 distinct CDR3 sequences, with roughly 22% as singletons. The TCR originated in a female donor with Graves disease. The sequences come from peripheral blood mononuclear cells (PBMCs), collected when the disease was refractory, from a patient treated with antithyroid drugs.

CDR3 bases: TGTGCCAGCAGCCCTATAGGGTCTTACACCGGGGAGCTGTTTTTT. Protein product: CASSPIGSYTGELFF. The rearrangement uses TRBV7-3 and TRBJ2-2; D is undetermined. The CDR3 is 15 residues long. Trimming removed 5 bases from V and 3 bases from J, with 13 bases in between. CDR1 is SGHTA and CDR2 is FQGTGA in the germline V gene.